The 6 T cell receptor beta chains in this list originate from one sample, sequenced in a study of T cells in Graves' hyperthyroidism and ophthalmopathy. Template material for amplifying TCR beta CDR3 regions consisted of RNA transcripts. A set of HTBI primers served as the primers for a first-round RT-PCR of the TCR CDR3. MiXCR, run by TCRdb on the multiplex PCR reads, gives a single entry per CDR3 protein. The sample has about 280,000 distinct CDR3 sequences, less than 30% seen once. Sequencing used blood. Receptor source: a man aged 40-49 years with Graves' hyperthyroidism that later progressed to Graves' ophthalmopathy.

The chain has TRBV6-1 and TRBJ1-1, with D uncertain. From germline, CDR1 is MNHNS and CDR2 SASEGT. This CDR3 has 12 amino acids. V lost 10 bases to trimming and J lost 8 bases, with 17 bases between them. The CDR3 region is CATLYGSLEAFF. The CDR3 DNA reads as TGTGCCACCCTTTACGGGTCTTTAGAAGCTTTCTTT.

The chain couples TRBV28 to TRBJ1-1; a weak D match, TRBD1 (5 bases). From germline, CDR1 is MDHEN and CDR2 SYDVKM. The CDR3 runs to 17 residues. The V end was cut by 7 bases, the J end by 3 bases, with 24 bases between. The CDR3 DNA reads TGTGCCAGCACCTCGGCGGGGCGCGGTGGTGTGGACACTGAAGCTTTCTTT. This encodes CASTSAGRGGVDTEAFF.

This clonotype occurred many times. A read error may be the cause here, since a much bigger clone is one base away. The gene calls are TRBV6-5 and TRBJ1-2, with D uncertain. V was pared by 4 bases and J by 8 bases, with 14 bases between. Germline V gene data show CDR1 as MNHEY and CDR2 as SVGAGI. The CDR3 is 13 residues long. The CDR3 protein is CASSSDTLVGYTF. DNA of the CDR3: TGTGCCAGCAGTTCCGATACGCTTGTGGGCTACACCTTC.

This clonotype showed up many times. V usage is TRBV5-5 and J usage is TRBJ1-1; D might be TRBD1 (6 bases). This CDR3 has 15 amino acids. Trimming left V 0 bases short and J 1 base short, with 10 bases between. Germline CDR1 reads SGHKS; CDR2 reads YYEKEE (reference sequence). The CDR3 DNA is TGTGCCAGCAGCTTGGTCGGGGGCTGGAACACTGAAGCTTTCTTT. Its translation is CASSLVGGWNTEAFF.

This clonotype was picked up many times. The chain has TRBV5-5 and TRBJ1-2, with a weak D call TRBD1 (6 bases). Trimming stripped 2 bases from V and 2 bases from J, with 13 bases between. CDR1 and CDR2 from the germline V gene are SGHKS and YYEKEE (reference sequence). The CDR3 spans 15 residues. The CDR3: CASSFADRRNYGYTF. In DNA form, the CDR3 reads TGTGCCAGCAGCTTTGCGGACAGACGCAACTATGGCTACACCTTC.

The chain recombines TRBV5-1 with TRBJ1-1; D is ambiguous. Germline CDR1 is SGHRS and CDR2 is YFSETQ. The CDR3 extends over 14 amino acids. Between the trimmed V and J ends, which lost 0 bases and 5 bases, there was a span of 11 bases. CDR3 loop: CASSLGAMGTEAFF. The DNA of the CDR3 is TGCGCCAGCAGCTTGGGGGCGATGGGAACTGAAGCTTTCTTT.